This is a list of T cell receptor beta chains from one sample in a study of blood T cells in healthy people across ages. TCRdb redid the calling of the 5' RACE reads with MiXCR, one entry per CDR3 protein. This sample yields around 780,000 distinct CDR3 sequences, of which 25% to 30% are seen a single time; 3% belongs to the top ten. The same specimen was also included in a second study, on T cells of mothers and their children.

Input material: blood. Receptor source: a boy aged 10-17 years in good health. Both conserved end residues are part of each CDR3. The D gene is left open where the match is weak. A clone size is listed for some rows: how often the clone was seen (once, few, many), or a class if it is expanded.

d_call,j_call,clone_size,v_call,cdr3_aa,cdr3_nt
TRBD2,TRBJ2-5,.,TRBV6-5,CASSPRGGAGQTQYF,TGTGCCAGCAGCCCACGGGGGGGGGCCGGACAGACCCAGTACTTC
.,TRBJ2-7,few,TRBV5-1,CASSLALTTRPYF,TGCGCCAGCAGCTTGGCCCTAACGACAAGACCGTACTTC
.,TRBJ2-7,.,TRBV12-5,CASGLGQGPNEQYF,TGTGCTAGTGGTTTAGGGCAGGGGCCCAACGAGCAGTACTTC
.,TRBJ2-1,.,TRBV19,CATTRGPTYNEQFF,TGTGCCACAACCCGGGGGCCCACCTACAATGAGCAGTTCTTC
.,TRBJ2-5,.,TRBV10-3,CAIGTGTPKGTQYF,TGTGCCATCGGGACCGGGACCCCAAAGGGGACCCAGTACTTC
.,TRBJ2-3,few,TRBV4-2,CASSQDFHALPTQYF,TGTGCCAGCAGCCAAGACTTTCACGCGCTCCCTACGCAGTATTTT
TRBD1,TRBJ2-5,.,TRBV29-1,CSVGDSKETQYF,TGCAGCGTTGGGGACAGTAAAGAGACCCAGTACTTC
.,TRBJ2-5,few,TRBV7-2,CASSLGGPQTQYF,TGTGCCAGCAGCTTAGGAGGTCCGCAGACCCAGTACTTC
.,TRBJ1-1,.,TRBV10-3,CAIGLRETEAFF,TGTGCCATCGGCCTCAGGGAGACTGAAGCTTTCTTT
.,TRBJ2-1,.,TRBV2,CASRYNNEQFF,TGTGCCAGCCGGTATAACAATGAGCAGTTCTTC
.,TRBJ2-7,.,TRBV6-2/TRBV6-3,CASSFGNDTGPYEQYF,TGTGCCAGCAGTTTTGGGAACGACACGGGTCCTTACGAGCAGTACTTC
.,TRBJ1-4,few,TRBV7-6,CASSLALADGATNEKLFF,TGTGCCAGCAGCTTAGCCTTAGCGGACGGTGCAACTAATGAAAAACTGTTTTTT
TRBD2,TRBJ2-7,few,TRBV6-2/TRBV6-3,CASSYNRLTSGGSYEQYF,TGTGCCAGCAGTTACAACCGCCTGACTAGCGGGGGTAGCTACGAGCAGTACTTC
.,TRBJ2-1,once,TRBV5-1,CASSLGGGAYYNEQFF,TGCGCCAGCAGCTTGGGGGGCGGGGCCTACTACAATGAGCAGTTCTTC
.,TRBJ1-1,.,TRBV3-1,CASSRQEGTEALF,TGTGCCAGCAGCCGACAGGAGGGCACTGAAGCTCTCTTT
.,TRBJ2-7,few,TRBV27,CASSSYQGSSYEQYF,TGTGCCAGCAGTTCATACCAGGGTAGTTCCTACGAGCAGTACTTC
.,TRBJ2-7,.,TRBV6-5,CASKRGGPTSYEQYF,TGTGCCAGCAAGAGGGGGGGACCGACCTCCTACGAGCAGTACTTC
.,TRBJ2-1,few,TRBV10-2,CASSEIDRDEQFF,TGCGCCAGCAGTGAAATAGATAGGGATGAGCAGTTCTTC
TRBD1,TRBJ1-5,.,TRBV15,CATSRDRTGGDRTQHF,TGTGCCACCAGCAGAGATAGGACAGGGGGGGATAGGACCCAGCATTTT
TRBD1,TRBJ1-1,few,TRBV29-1,CSVGQGAHTEAFF,TGCAGCGTTGGGCAGGGGGCACACACTGAAGCTTTCTTT
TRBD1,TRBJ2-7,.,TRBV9,CASSPGTVSYEQYF,TGTGCCAGCAGCCCCGGGACAGTCTCCTACGAGCAGTACTTC
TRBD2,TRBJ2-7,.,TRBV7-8,CASSFFLSGGSYEQYF,TGTGCCAGCAGCTTCTTCCTTAGCGGGGGCTCCTACGAGCAGTACTTC
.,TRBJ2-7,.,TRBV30,CAWSAGEDEQYF,TGTGCCTGGAGTGCAGGGGAAGACGAGCAGTACTTC
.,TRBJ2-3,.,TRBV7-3,CASSLTLVQSTDTQYF,TGTGCCAGCAGCTTAACGTTGGTACAGAGCACAGATACGCAGTATTTT
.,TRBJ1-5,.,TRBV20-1,CSARVPPDQPQHF,TGCAGTGCTAGAGTTCCGCCAGATCAGCCCCAGCATTTT
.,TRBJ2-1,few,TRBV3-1,CASSQVGPYQLYEQFF,TGTGCCAGCAGCCAAGTGGGACCCTATCAACTATATGAGCAGTTCTTC
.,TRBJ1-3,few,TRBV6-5,CASTTTSNRRNTIYF,TGTGCCAGCACCACTACCTCTAACAGACGAAACACCATATATTTT
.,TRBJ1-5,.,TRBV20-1,CSASLQGSNQPQHF,TGCAGTGCTAGTCTACAGGGAAGTAATCAGCCCCAGCATTTT
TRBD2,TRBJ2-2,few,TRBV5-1,CASSPASGWNTGELFF,TGCGCCAGCAGCCCCGCTAGCGGGTGGAACACCGGGGAGCTGTTTTTT
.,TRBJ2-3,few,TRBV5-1,CASSLGTTDTQYF,TGTGCCAGCAGCTTAGGGACAACAGATACGCAGTATTTT
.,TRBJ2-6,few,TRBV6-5,CASSWDDAGANVLTF,TGTGCCAGCAGTTGGGACGATGCTGGGGCCAACGTCCTGACTTTC
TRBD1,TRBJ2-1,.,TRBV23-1,CASSQTSPGQGVNEQFF,TGCGCCAGCAGTCAAACTTCACCGGGACAGGGTGTGAATGAGCAGTTCTTC
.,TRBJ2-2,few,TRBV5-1,CASSVRGENTGELFF,TGCGCCAGCAGCGTCAGGGGTGAGAACACCGGGGAGCTGTTTTTT
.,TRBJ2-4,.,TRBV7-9,CASSSGGRDKNIQYF,TGTGCCAGCAGCTCCGGGGGGCGGGACAAAAACATTCAGTACTTC